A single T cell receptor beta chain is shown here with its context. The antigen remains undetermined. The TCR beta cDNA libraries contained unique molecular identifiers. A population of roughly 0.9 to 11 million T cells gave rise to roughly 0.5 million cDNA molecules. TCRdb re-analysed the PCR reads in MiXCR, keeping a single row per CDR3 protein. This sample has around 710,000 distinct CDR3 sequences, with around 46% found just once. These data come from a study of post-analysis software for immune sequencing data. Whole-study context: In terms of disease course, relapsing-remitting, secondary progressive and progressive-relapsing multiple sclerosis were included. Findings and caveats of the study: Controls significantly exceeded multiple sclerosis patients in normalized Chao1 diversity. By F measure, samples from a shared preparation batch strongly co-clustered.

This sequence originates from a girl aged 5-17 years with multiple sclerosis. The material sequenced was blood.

The CDR3 reads CASSLESRPSTDTQYF. CDR3 sequence (DNA): TGCGCCAGCAGCTTGGAATCCAGGCCGAGCACAGATACGCAGTATTTT. The V gene is TRBV5-1, the J gene TRBJ2-3, with D unresolved. V lost 0 bases to trimming and J lost 0 bases, with 11 bases between them. Germline V gives CDR1 SGHRS, CDR2 YFSETQ. The CDR3 spans 16 residues.